The TCR beta chain described here comes from a study of blood T cells in healthy people across ages. PCR was performed a second time for roughly 7 to 11 cycles using a sample-barcoded 5' primer and a J-beta primer mix. All samples gave at least 2.5 million CDR3-containing paired-end reads. Each CDR3 protein is one row after TCRdb ran MiXCR on the 5' RACE reads. The table lists hundreds of thousands of distinct CDR3 sequences, roughly 49% of them singletons. This CDR3 contains 15 residues. With 2 bases removed from V and 0 bases from J, the gap between germline ends came to 11 bases. CDR1 is SGHRS and CDR2 is YFSETQ in the germline V gene.

The clonotype was recovered from a woman aged 60-75 years in good health. The specimen was blood. This chain links TRBV5-1 with TRBJ2-5, with a tentative D call TRBD1 (6 bases). The CDR3 reads CASSFTGSNQETQYF. The CDR3 DNA follows: TGCGCCAGCAGCTTCACAGGGTCAAACCAAGAGACCCAGTACTTC.